Sequencing of this T cell receptor (beta chain) was carried out in a study of blood T cell repertoires in COVID-19 (dated by TCRdb to the early 2020s). For context, the study as a whole: Samples covering the acute and convalescent phases of COVID-19 were provided by collaborators in the United States, Italy and Spain. The prospective study material was composed of cDNA or gDNA derived from T cells, B-cell-depleted T cells, or PBMCs. The dataset comprised deeply sampled blood TCRbeta repertoires from subjects exposed to, actively infected with, or recovered from COVID-19. The repertoires were released in a freely available public database meant as a resource for research on the immune response to SARS-CoV-2. The samples were drawn from the first 160 participants of the ongoing ImmuneRACE study and from 1,254 subjects provided by 6 global collaborators. Nearly every sample came with metadata listing a de-identified subject ID, COVID-19 status, age in years and sex. Where available, HLA class I and class II types were taken from metadata supplied by the sample provider and were not determined by assay-based typing.

The immunoSEQ Assay, a bias-controlled multiplex PCR, was used to amplify TCRbeta CDR3 regions from genomic DNA. The study's processing was this. Within the assay, amplification of reference gene primers was used to estimate how many nucleated cells each sample contained. To quantify the absolute abundance of each unique TCRbeta CDR3 rearrangement, sequence reads were collapsed and filtered. For each sample, productive Simpson clonality was calculated by taking the square root of Simpson's diversity index across productive rearrangements. TCRdb obtained this table from immuneACCESS and retained in-frame rearrangements with V and J assigned. These tables miss some clones; where compared with another copy, unresolved V genes account for less than half of the shortfall, and the remainder is unexplained. V, J and clone size derive from that table, while D and trimming were established from the DNA sequence. A total of some 100,000 clones appear in this sample, 75% to 85% of them only once. Roughly an eighth of the sample lies in the top ten.

Worth noting for this clone: Its target antigen remains unknown. Per-base qualities were not stored, and no clone one base away is much larger.

What the authors observed across the whole study: Clinical and demographic metadata were provided uncurated, with the amount varying by source and participant.

V trim: 2 bases; J trim: 5 bases; unmatched bases: 7. From the germline V gene, CDR1 is MDHEN and CDR2 is SYDVKM. The CDR3 sequence holds 15 residues, the cysteine and phenylalanine included. The only DNA kept is the CDR3, 45 bases in frame from the first base. Each collaborating institution followed its own protocols to collect whole blood in K2EDTA tubes. Collaborator samples were shipped for TCRbeta analysis as frozen whole blood, isolated PBMCs, or DNA extracted from either sample type. This sequence uses TRBV28 and TRBJ2-5, with 8 central nucleotides matching TRBD2. This receptor was taken from a human donor in a cohort sampled during active COVID-19. The specimen sequenced was peripheral blood. Here the CDR3 is given as CASSLPSGGGETQYF. The DNA is as follows: TGTGCCAGCAGTTTACCGAGCGGGGGTGGTGAGACCCAGTACTTC.